Sequencing of this TCR beta chain was carried out in a study of cytomegalovirus exposure and HLA in healthy donors. A remark on this clone: Its cognate antigen is unknown.

General study points: In a later analysis, TCR association rates varied by HLA locus: DRB1 most, HLA-C fewest. TCR beta sequences reportedly predicted the HLA-A and HLA-B alleles of most subjects accurately.

Germline V gives CDR1 SNHLY, CDR2 FYNNEI. The V end was cut by 4 bases, the J end by 4 bases, with 16 bases between. The length of the CDR3 is 15 residues. This PCR relied on a set of 60 Vbeta primers and 13 Jbeta primers. Study processing details: A later analysis counted about 80 million unique TCR beta chains, 9.5 million to 12 million shared. Clones were read by immunoSEQ multiplex PCR, and TCRdb kept only the in-frame ones, dropping some. Clone size and V and J calls were adopted from that table, with D and trimming inferred from the DNA. The sample has over 150,000 clones; about four fifths are singletons.

The chain is built from TRBV2 and TRBJ1-2; D gene uncertain. The receptor comes from a woman in her fifties or sixties in good health and CMV-seronegative. The sequencing input was PBMCs. CDR3 nucleotide sequence: TGTGCCAGCAGTGCTTCCCGAGGCGGAAGCTATGGCTACACCTTC. It codes for CASSASRGGSYGYTF.